This T cell receptor beta chain is drawn from a study of T cell responses to AZD1222 COVID-19 vaccine. As concerns this clone: One junction end disagrees with the germline gene, perhaps due to a read error.

Germline CDR1 reads KGHSH; CDR2 reads LQKENI. The CDR3 has 14 residues. Repertoires were generated with immunoSEQ multiplex PCR, while TCRdb's copy carries only in-frame clones and drops some. The table has about 120,000 clones, about 85% seen once. The chain is built from TRBV18 and TRBJ1-6; D gene uncertain. This TCR was sampled from an adult who received the AZD1222 COVID-19 vaccine. The sequencing here drew on peripheral blood, taken 28 days after the second AZD1222 dose. This CDR3 is CASSPLPVGSPLHF. CDR3 DNA sequence: TGTGCCAGCTCTCCACTCCCCGTGGGATCACCCCTCCACTTT. Complete variable domain (other parts from reference TRBV18 and TRBJ1-6): NAGVMQNPRHLVRRRGQEARLRCSPMKGHSHVYWYRQLPEEGLKFMVYLQKENIIDESGMPKERFSAEFPKEGPSILRIQQVVRGDSAAYFCASSPLPVGSPLHFGNGTRLTVT.